What follows is one T cell receptor beta chain and its context. As originally analysed: Nucleated cell counts were estimated from reference gene primer amplification. Method: immunoSEQ multiplex PCR; TCRdb's copy keeps in-frame clones and lacks some. V and J calls and clone size are given by that table; D and trimming were obtained from the DNA. This sample has roughly 310,000 clones, with about nine tenths found just once. Individuals aged about 18 to 90 years were recruited from 24 US areas. The CDR3 covers 13 residues. Trimming removed 10 bases at V and 5 bases at J, with 18 bases between. These data originate in a study of blood T cell repertoires in COVID-19. Background on the study: Spain, Italy and the United States supplied samples that represented acute and convalescent COVID-19.

The sequencing sample was made of PBMCs or T cells enriched from blood (not recorded which). The chain couples TRBV12-3 or TRBV12-4 to TRBJ2-7, with no clear D. This receptor was taken from a middle-aged woman who had recovered from COVID-19. The CDR3 nucleotides read TGTGCCAACACTGGAAGCGTGAAGGACGAGCAGTACTTC. Translating it yields CANTGSVKDEQYF.